This T cell receptor (beta chain) was found in a study of T cell responses to AZD1222 COVID-19 vaccine. Only in-frame clones appear in the TCRdb table, and some are missing; sequencing was by immunoSEQ multiplex PCR. Of some 170,000 clones detected, around 89% appear once; the ten largest clones hold 4.3%. Germline CDR1 and CDR2: MNHEY and SMNVEV (reference sequence). CDR3 length equals 14 residues. V lost 6 bases to trimming and J lost 5 bases; unmatched junction nucleotides: 7. This material consisted of peripheral blood, taken 28 days after the second AZD1222 dose. J is TRBJ1-5 and V is TRBV27; 7 bases are a match to TRBD1. The receptor was derived from an adult who received the AZD1222 COVID-19 vaccine. The CDR3 coding sequence is TGTGCCAGCAGCCTGACAGGGTTCTATCAGCCCCAGCATTTT. It is translated as CASSLTGFYQPQHF.